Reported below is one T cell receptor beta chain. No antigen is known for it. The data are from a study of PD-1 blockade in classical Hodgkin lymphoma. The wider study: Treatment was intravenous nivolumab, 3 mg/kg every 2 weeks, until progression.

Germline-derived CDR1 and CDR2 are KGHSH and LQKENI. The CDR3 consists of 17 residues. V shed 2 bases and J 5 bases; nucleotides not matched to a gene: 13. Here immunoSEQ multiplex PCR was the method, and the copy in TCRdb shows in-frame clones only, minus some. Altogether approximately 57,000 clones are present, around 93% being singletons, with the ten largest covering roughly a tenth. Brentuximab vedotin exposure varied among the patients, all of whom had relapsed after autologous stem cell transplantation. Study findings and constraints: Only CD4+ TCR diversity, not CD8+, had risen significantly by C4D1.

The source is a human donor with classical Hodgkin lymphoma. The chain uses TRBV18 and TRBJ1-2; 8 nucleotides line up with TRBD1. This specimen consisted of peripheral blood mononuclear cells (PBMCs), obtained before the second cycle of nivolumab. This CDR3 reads CASSPGVPSGGNYGYTF. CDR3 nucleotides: TGTGCCAGCTCACCAGGGGTCCCCTCAGGGGGCAATTATGGCTACACCTTC.